Presented here are 21 T cell receptor beta chains from one specimen sequenced in a study of cytomegalovirus exposure and HLA in healthy donors. 60 Vbeta and 13 Jbeta primers were used in PCR. The method was immunoSEQ multiplex PCR; TCRdb's version includes in-frame clones alone and lacks a portion of them. This table has around 78,000 clones, roughly 80% appearing once. The sequenced sample was PBMCs. The source of these receptors is a male donor in good health and CMV-seronegative.

The chain couples TRBV28 to TRBJ1-5; D may be TRBD1 (5 bases). V lost 5 bases, J lost 7 bases, and 15 bases lay in between. The germline CDR1 and CDR2 sequences are MDHEN and SYDVKM. CDR3 size: 14 residues. Written as DNA, the CDR3 is TGTGCCAGCAGTATCCCAGGGTCGGTCCAGCCCCAGCATTTT. It codes for CASSIPGSVQPQHF. Together with reference TRBV28 and TRBJ1-5, the CDR3 gives the full variable domain: DVKVTQSSRYLVKRTGEKVFLECVQDMDHENMFWYRQDPGLGLRLIYFSYDVKMKEKGDIPEGYSVSREKKERFSLILESASTNQTSMYLCASSIPGSVQPQHFGDGTRLSIL.

The genes are TRBV10-3 and TRBJ1-1; a possible D gene is TRBD1 (5 bases). This CDR3 contains 13 residues. The germline V and J ends were trimmed by 10 bases and 3 bases, with 15 bases remaining between them. Germline CDR1 is ENHRY and CDR2 is SYGVKD. CDR3 protein: CATSRDGDTEAFF. The CDR3 region has the DNA TGTGCCACCTCGCGGGACGGGGACACTGAAGCTTTCTTT.

This clone was found once. The chain has TRBV5-4 and TRBJ2-7; D perhaps matches TRBD1 (7 bases). The CDR3 runs to 15 residues. The V end lost 4 bases, the J end lost 3 bases, and 17 bases lay between the germline ends. Germline loops: CDR1 SGHNT, CDR2 YYREEE (reference sequence). DNA for the CDR3: TGTGCCAGCAGCGCCCCAGGGGGAGGTTTCTACGAGCAGTACTTC. Protein: CASSAPGGGFYEQYF.

This clone has more than one count but fewer than ten. V gene TRBV10-3 combines with J gene TRBJ2-5; D possibly corresponds to TRBD1 (6 bases). The ends were cut back, 5 bases at V and 6 bases at J, with 7 bases in the middle. Germline CDR1 and CDR2: ENHRY and SYGVKD. There are 11 residues in the CDR3. The CDR3: CAISRDKTQYF. DNA for the CDR3: TGTGCCATCAGTCGGGACAAGACCCAGTACTTC.

The chain employs TRBV5-4 and TRBJ2-1, with D tentatively TRBD1 (5 bases). V gave up 4 bases and J gave up 3 bases, with 11 bases separating them. CDR3 size: 14 residues. Per germline, CDR1 SGHNT and CDR2 YYREEE (reference sequence). CDR3 amino acids: CASSRQKSYNEQFF. CDR3 nucleotides: TGTGCCAGCAGCCGACAGAAGAGCTACAATGAGCAGTTCTTC.

The chain uses TRBV7-2 and TRBJ2-1, with a weak D call TRBD2 (7 bases). The CDR3 runs 17 residues. Trimming took off 4 bases at V and 7 bases at J, with 23 bases between the two ends. Per the germline V gene, CDR1 is SGHTA and CDR2 is FQGNSA. CDR3 sequence reads: CASSSPPGGGSRNEQFF. In DNA, the CDR3 is TGTGCCAGCAGCTCCCCCCCGGGGGGCGGGAGTCGGAATGAGCAGTTCTTC.

This chain links TRBV11-2 with TRBJ1-2; 9 nucleotides agree with TRBD1. The V and J ends lost 6 bases and 5 bases, in that order; junction bases with no gene match: 10. The CDR3 contains 15 residues. Germline assignment: CDR1 SGHAT and CDR2 FQNNGV. For the CDR3, the DNA is TGTGCCAGCAGAGGATTAATGGACAGGGGTTATGGCTACACCTTC. Translated, it gives CASRGLMDRGYGYTF.

With regard to this clone: At one of its ends the junction is not consistent with the germline gene, which may arise from a read error. V and J are TRBV10-1 and TRBJ1-2; D ambiguous. The V gene's germline CDR1 is WNHNN and CDR2 SYGVQD (reference sequence). The CDR3 has 13 amino acids. The CDR3 sequence is CASVGRRNYGYPF. CDR3 nucleotides: TGCGCCAGCGTCGGGAGACGAAACTATGGCTACCCCTTC.

This chain uses TRBV2 with TRBJ1-3; unclear D gene. The V and J ends lost 4 bases and 0 bases respectively, with 10 bases between them. CDR3 length: 15 residues. CDR1 and CDR2 (germline): SNHLY, FYNNEI. CDR3 sequence (DNA): TGTGCCAGCAGTGGAGGCGGTCGCTCTGGAAACACCATATATTTT. Protein product: CASSGGGRSGNTIYF.

The chain joins TRBV29-1 to TRBJ1-1; no reliable D call. With 7 bases removed from V and 4 bases from J, the gap between germline ends came to 16 bases. The germline V gene has CDR1 SQVTM and CDR2 ANQGSEA. The CDR3 spans 13 residues. The CDR3 protein is CSAPYGGGTEAFF. The CDR3 DNA follows: TGCAGCGCCCCCTATGGTGGTGGCACTGAAGCTTTCTTT. The full variable domain, in which reference TRBV29-1 and TRBJ1-1 provide the parts outside the CDR3, is SAVISQKPSRDICQRGTSLTIQCQVDSQVTMMFWYRQQPGQSLTLIATANQGSEATYESGFVIDKFPISRPNLTFSTLTVSNMSPEDSSIYLCSAPYGGGTEAFFGQGTRLTVV.

The rearrangement links TRBV28 to TRBJ2-3, with D maybe TRBD2 (6 bases). The germline V gene encodes CDR1 MDHEN and CDR2 SYDVKM. The CDR3 spans 16 residues. Trimming stripped 3 bases from V and 0 bases from J, with 13 bases between. The CDR3 bases are TGTGCCAGCAGTTTTGGAGGGCGGGATAGCACAGATACGCAGTATTTT. Encoded protein: CASSFGGRDSTDTQYF.

CDR3 in DNA: TGTGCCAGCAGCGTAGCAGGGGTGAATTCACCCCTCCACTTT. This translates into CASSVAGVNSPLHF. This chain connects TRBV9 to TRBJ1-6, with D perhaps TRBD1 (6 bases). The CDR3 totals 14 residues. Trimming took off 0 bases at V and 7 bases at J, with 8 bases between the two ends. Germline CDR1 SGDLS, CDR2 YYNGEE.

The J gene is TRBJ2-7, the V gene TRBV6-1; 9 bases match TRBD1. Trimming took 8 bases from V and 2 from J; bases not matched to a gene: 7. Germline CDR1 reads MNHNS; CDR2 reads SASEGT. The CDR3 loop spans 14 amino acids. The DNA for the CDR3 is TGTGCCAGCGGGTTTGGACAGGGGACCTACGAGCAGTACTTC. This gives the protein CASGFGQGTYEQYF.

V gene TRBV2 combines with J gene TRBJ1-5; perhaps TRBD1 as D (5 bases). CDR1 is SNHLY, CDR2 FYNNEI, per germline. The CDR3 runs to 17 residues. Trimming cost V 6 bases and J 1 base, with 19 bases left between them. The CDR3 region has the DNA TGTGCCAGCAGGGTATCCGGGACGGAGGGGAGCAATCAGCCCCAGCATTTT. Encoded protein: CASRVSGTEGSNQPQHF.

This sequence joins TRBV6-6 and TRBJ1-1, with 10 bases aligning to TRBD1. The CDR3 runs 16 residues. V was clipped by 5 bases and J by 1 base; unmatched bases: 7. CDR1 is MNHNY, CDR2 SVGAGI, per germline (reference sequence). CDR3 sequence (DNA): TGTGCCAGCAGTAAACCTCGGACAGGGGGGAACACTGAAGCTTTCTTT. It specifies CASSKPRTGGNTEAFF.

This chain uses TRBV27 with TRBJ2-6; D not certain. Trimming shortened V by 2 bases and J by 2 bases, and 13 bases separated the two germline ends. The germline V gene encodes CDR1 MNHEY and CDR2 SMNVEV (reference sequence). The CDR3 is 17 amino acids. The CDR3 protein is CASSLNSAATGANVLTF. CDR3 nucleotide sequence: TGTGCCAGCAGTTTAAACTCCGCAGCGACTGGGGCCAACGTCCTGACTTTC.

The chain has TRBV19 and TRBJ2-1; 12 positions agree with TRBD1. The CDR3 contains 16 residues. Per germline, CDR1 LNHDA and CDR2 SQIVND (reference sequence). V shed 5 bases and J 9 bases; nucleotides not matched to a gene: 11. The CDR3 spells CASSSEPGQGAGEQFF. CDR3 DNA sequence: TGTGCCAGTAGTTCCGAACCGGGACAGGGGGCGGGTGAGCAGTTCTTC.

V gene TRBV28 combines with J gene TRBJ2-1; D might be TRBD1 (5 bases). The CDR3 covers 11 residues. Germline lookup yields CDR1 MDHEN and CDR2 SYDVKM. Trimming shortened V by 7 bases and J by 6 bases, and 7 bases separated the two germline ends. The CDR3: CASTGSNEQFF. The CDR3 nucleotides read TGTGCCAGCACAGGGTCCAATGAGCAGTTCTTC.

This clone was detected only once. The rearrangement joins TRBV27 to TRBJ1-5, with a weak D call TRBD1 (5 bases). CDR3 length equals 12 residues. Germline values: CDR1 MNHEY, CDR2 SMNVEV (reference sequence). Trimming pared 5 bases from V and 7 bases from J, leaving 9 bases between. The CDR3 region is CASSTGGQPQHF. As DNA, the CDR3 is TGTGCCAGCAGTACCGGGGGGCAGCCCCAGCATTTT.

The chain joins TRBV21-1 to TRBJ2-7; the D segment call TRBD1 is taken from the table without a DNA check. TRBV21-1 is a pseudogene locus. The CDR3 is 18 residues long. Here the CDR3 DNA reads TGTGCCAGCAGCACTTGGACAGCTCCCAACTCTCCCGATTACGAGCAGTACTTC. Its protein is CASSTWTAPNSPDYEQYF.

The gene calls are TRBV30 and TRBJ1-6; D is ambiguous. In germline, CDR1 is GTSNPN, CDR2 SVGIG (reference sequence). The length of the CDR3 is 16 residues. The V end was cut by 0 bases, the J end by 10 bases, with 19 bases between. The CDR3 sequence is CAWSVQGLTRGSPLHF. The DNA of the CDR3 is TGTGCCTGGAGTGTCCAAGGGTTAACACGAGGGTCACCCCTCCACTTT.